This T cell receptor beta chain appears in the sequencing data of a study of naive and memory T cell subsets. This clonotype was seen more than once but under ten times. Two oligonucleotides, mixed equimolar, formed the beta constant-region primer covering TRBC1 and TRBC2. Ligated cDNA was amplified by four rounds of PCR with nested alpha and beta constant-region primers and SP2. TCRdb re-derived calls from the UMI-ligation and nested PCR reads in MiXCR, one entry per CDR3 protein. The data contain 8,500 to 10,000 distinct CDR3 sequences, around 5.4% of them seen just once; the ten biggest clones take up approximately 50%. Trimming stripped 7 bases from V and 8 bases from J, with 8 bases between. Germline CDR1 is MDHEN and CDR2 is SYDVKM. This CDR3 is 11 amino acids long.

Sequences were obtained from CD4+ TEMRA cells from blood. The subset here: effector memory re-expressing CD45RA, CD45RA+ CD27-. This receptor was identified in a human donor in good health. The rearrangement joins TRBV28 to TRBJ1-4; D is unclear. The CDR3 DNA reads TGTGCCAGCACCTTGAGAGAAAAACTGTTTTTT. Encoded protein: CASTLREKLFF. Full variable domain (rest looked up from reference TRBV28 and TRBJ1-4): DVKVTQSSRYLVKRTGEKVFLECVQDMDHENMFWYRQDPGLGLRLIYFSYDVKMKEKGDIPEGYSVSREKKERFSLILESASTNQTSMYLCASTLREKLFFGSGTQLSVL.